Following are 21 T cell receptor beta chains from one sample sequenced in a study of a mutant IDH1 vaccine in newly diagnosed glioma. Time point indicated: baseline, week 1 (first vaccination visit). The treatment here: pre-vaccination baseline after standard-of-care therapy. Method: immunoSEQ multiplex PCR; TCRdb's copy keeps in-frame clones and lacks some. The sample has around 89,000 clones; roughly four fifths are singletons. The source material was PBMCs, sampled from a glioma patient treated with radiotherapy, temozolomide or both. The receptor set was obtained from a woman in her 50s with glioma.

The chain employs TRBV18 and TRBJ2-5; the D gene could be TRBD1 or TRBD2 (7 bases each). This CDR3 is built from 15 residues. The germline gives CDR1 KGHSH, CDR2 LQKENI. Between the trimmed V and J ends, which lost 1 base and 5 bases, there was a span of 14 bases. The CDR3 DNA is TGTGCCAGCTCACCACGGGAGGGGGCCTGGGAGACCCAGTACTTC. Protein: CASSPREGAWETQYF.

This rearrangement joins TRBV11-2 to TRBJ2-7; 7 bases agree with TRBD2. With V trimmed by 5 bases and J by 2 bases, 9 bases remained unmatched. The CDR3 spans 15 residues. Germline assignment: CDR1 SGHAT and CDR2 FQNNGV. CDR3 sequence: CASSPGGWETYEQYF. CDR3 bases: TGTGCCAGCAGCCCCGGGGGGTGGGAGACCTACGAGCAGTACTTC.

This chain joins TRBV11-2 and TRBJ2-7, with TRBD1 as a possible D gene (7 bases). V gave up 5 bases and J gave up 4 bases, with 12 bases separating them. The CDR3 is 13 residues long. From germline, CDR1 is SGHAT and CDR2 FQNNGV. CDR3 in amino acids: CASSLPGGYEQYF. The CDR3 DNA reads as TGTGCCAGCAGCCTCCCAGGGGGGTACGAGCAGTACTTC.

The gene calls are TRBV5-1 and TRBJ1-2; possible D gene TRBD1, 5 bases. The CDR3 covers 13 residues. Germline V gene sequence: CDR1 SGHRS, CDR2 YFSETQ. Trimming removed 4 bases at V and 8 bases at J, with 15 bases between. This CDR3 reads CASSPRLRGGYTF. The CDR3 DNA is TGCGCCAGCAGCCCGCGGTTGAGGGGCGGCTACACCTTC.

The V and J genes are TRBV7-2 and TRBJ2-1, with D possibly TRBD2 on 5 matching bases. V lost 4 bases to trimming and J lost 4 bases, with 8 bases between them. Germline CDR1 is SGHTA and CDR2 is FQGNSA. The CDR3 has 13 amino acids. In nucleotides, the CDR3 is TGTGCCAGCAGCTACGGGGTATACAATGAGCAGTTCTTC. This translates into CASSYGVYNEQFF.

This rearrangement joins TRBV6-5 to TRBJ1-5, with D hard to call. Germline V gives CDR1 MNHEY, CDR2 SVGAGI. The CDR3 consists of 13 residues. V was clipped by 7 bases and J by 0 bases, with 7 bases between them. Here the CDR3 reads CASTYHSNQPQHF. DNA for the CDR3: TGTGCCAGCACGTACCATAGCAATCAGCCCCAGCATTTT.

This rearrangement joins TRBV11-2 to TRBJ1-2, with 9 bases aligning to TRBD1. CDR3 size: 16 residues. Germline V lookup: CDR1 SGHAT, CDR2 FQNNGV. After removal of 2 bases from V and 5 bases from J, the junction contained 9 bases not matched to a gene. CDR3 region: CASSLFRDREKYGYTF. CDR3 in DNA: TGTGCCAGCAGCTTATTCCGGGACAGGGAGAAATATGGCTACACCTTC.

The gene calls are TRBV5-5 and TRBJ2-5; tentative D call: TRBD2 (6 bases). Germline V gene sequence: CDR1 SGHKS, CDR2 YYEKEE (reference sequence). Trimming cost V 4 bases and J 1 base, with 11 bases left between them. This CDR3 has 14 amino acids. CDR3 amino acids: CASSPGSLQETQYF. The CDR3 coding sequence is TGTGCCAGCAGCCCCGGGAGCCTCCAAGAGACCCAGTACTTC.

This clone was counted only a few times. This chain uses TRBV5-1 with TRBJ1-5, with D hard to call. Trimming took off 0 bases at V and 4 bases at J, with 5 bases between the two ends. Germline V gives CDR1 SGHRS, CDR2 YFSETQ. This CDR3 has 13 amino acids. The CDR3 loop reads CASSLEANQPQHF. The CDR3 bases are TGCGCCAGCAGCTTGGAAGCGAATCAGCCCCAGCATTTT.

The J gene is TRBJ2-2, the V gene TRBV12-5, with D unclear. Germline CDR1 LGHNT, CDR2 FRNRAP. There are 12 residues in the CDR3. V was clipped by 4 bases and J by 6 bases, with 6 bases between them. CDR3 DNA sequence: TGTGCTAGTGGTTCTATCCCCGGGGAGCTGTTTTTT. Amino acid sequence: CASGSIPGELFF.

The V call is TRBV4-2, the J call TRBJ2-1; no firm D call. Germline CDR1 reads LGHNA; CDR2 reads YNFKEQ. This CDR3 region has 13 residues. The V end lost 3 bases, the J end lost 6 bases, and 9 bases lay between the germline ends. The DNA of the CDR3 is TGTGCCAGCAGCCAGGATCTACCCAATGAGCAGTTCTTC. This codes for CASSQDLPNEQFF.

This clone was detected only a few times. This chain connects TRBV2 to TRBJ1-5, with D perhaps matching TRBD1 (6 bases). V was shortened by 1 base and J by 7 bases, with 11 bases between the two germline ends. The CDR3 totals 14 residues. Germline V gene sequence: CDR1 SNHLY, CDR2 FYNNEI. The CDR3 loop is CASSEGRGFQPQHF. The DNA for the CDR3 is TGTGCCAGCAGTGAAGGGAGGGGGTTCCAGCCCCAGCATTTT.

V and J are TRBV27 and TRBJ1-6, with D perhaps TRBD1 (5 bases). Per the germline V gene, CDR1 is MNHEY and CDR2 is SMNVEV (reference sequence). V gave up 4 bases and J gave up 9 bases, with 16 bases separating them. This CDR3 contains 15 residues. CDR3 region: CASSSQGIVVSPLHF. The CDR3 region has the DNA TGTGCCAGCAGTTCCCAGGGTATCGTTGTTTCACCCCTCCACTTT.

The genes are TRBV5-5 and TRBJ1-5; D uncertain. The CDR3 contains 14 residues. CDR1 is SGHKS, CDR2 YYEKEE, per germline (reference sequence). Trimming left V 0 bases short and J 0 bases short, with 4 bases between. The CDR3 bases are TGTGCCAGCAGCTTGGGTTATAGCAATCAGCCCCAGCATTTT. It encodes CASSLGYSNQPQHF.

This clone is classed as medium-sized. V and J are TRBV9 and TRBJ2-1; D is ambiguous. Germline CDR1 reads SGDLS; CDR2 reads YYNGEE. The V gene lost 2 bases and the J gene lost 6 bases, with 3 bases spanning the gap. The CDR3 is made up of 11 amino acids. Written as DNA, the CDR3 is TGTGCCAGCAGCGTGGCCAATGAGCAGTTCTTC. As protein: CASSVANEQFF.

The V and J genes are TRBV9 and TRBJ2-5; no firm D call. V dropped 4 bases and J dropped 1 base, with 11 bases sitting between them. Looked up from germline, CDR1 is SGDLS and CDR2 is YYNGEE. The CDR3 contains 14 residues. Written as DNA, the CDR3 is TGTGCCAGCAGCCCAACTGGCTTCCAAGAGACCCAGTACTTC. It yields the protein CASSPTGFQETQYF.

The rearrangement uses TRBV19 and TRBJ1-1; D is possibly TRBD1 (6 bases). V lost 3 bases and J 4 bases, leaving 9 bases between the germline ends. The CDR3 loop spans 13 amino acids. Germline CDR1 LNHDA, CDR2 SQIVND (reference sequence). CDR3 sequence: CASSMSGATEAFF. The CDR3 DNA reads TGTGCCAGTAGTATGTCGGGGGCCACTGAAGCTTTCTTT. Combining the CDR3 with reference TRBV19 and TRBJ1-1 gives the whole variable domain DGGITQSPKYLFRKEGQNVTLSCEQNLNHDAMYWYRQDPGQGLRLIYYSQIVNDFQKGDIAEGYSVSREKKESFPLTVTSAQKNPTAFYLCASSMSGATEAFFGQGTRLTVV.

The gene calls are TRBV6-6 and TRBJ1-2; no reliable D call. This CDR3 spans 14 amino acids. The germline CDR1 and CDR2 sequences are MNHNY and SVGAGI (reference sequence). Trimming stripped 0 bases from V and 4 bases from J, with 9 bases between. The CDR3 here is CASSYSREGYGYTF. The CDR3 coding sequence is TGTGCCAGCAGTTACTCCCGGGAAGGCTATGGCTACACCTTC.

The V gene is TRBV5-1, the J gene TRBJ2-2; the match to TRBD1 covers 7 bases. Looked up from germline, CDR1 is SGHRS and CDR2 is YFSETQ. The V and J ends lost 7 bases and 5 bases, in that order; junction bases with no gene match: 5. The CDR3 totals 13 residues. CDR3 nucleotides: TGCGCCAGCGGTACAGGGGATACCGGGGAGCTGTTTTTT. Translating gives CASGTGDTGELFF. Full variable domain (rest looked up from reference TRBV5-1 and TRBJ2-2): KAGVTQTPRYLIKTRGQQVTLSCSPISGHRSVSWYQQTPGQGLQFLFEYFSETQRNKGNFPGRFSGRQFSNSRSEMNVSTLELGDSALYLCASGTGDTGELFFGEGSRLTVL.

The V call is TRBV14, the J call TRBJ1-1; no clear D gene. Per the germline V gene, CDR1 is SGHDN and CDR2 is FVKESK. CDR3 length: 12 amino acids. V dropped 6 bases and J dropped 4 bases, with 9 bases sitting between them. The CDR3 loop is CASRTLGTEAFF. CDR3 DNA: TGTGCCAGCAGGACTCTCGGCACTGAAGCTTTCTTT.

This chain uses TRBV7-9 with TRBJ1-4; D is unresolved. CDR3 length: 14 amino acids. Germline CDR1 and CDR2: SEHNR and FQNEAQ (reference sequence). The V end lost 4 bases, the J end lost 8 bases, and 14 bases lay between the germline ends. The CDR3 region has the DNA TGTGCCAGCAGCTGGGGTCCAGCCGAGGAAAAACTGTTTTTT. Amino acid sequence: CASSWGPAEEKLFF. Complete variable domain (other parts from reference TRBV7-9 and TRBJ1-4): DTGVSQNPRHKITKRGQNVTFRCDPISEHNRLYWYRQTLGQGPEFLTYFQNEAQLEKSRLLSDRFSAERPKGSFSTLEIQRTEQGDSAMYLCASSWGPAEEKLFFGSGTQLSVL.